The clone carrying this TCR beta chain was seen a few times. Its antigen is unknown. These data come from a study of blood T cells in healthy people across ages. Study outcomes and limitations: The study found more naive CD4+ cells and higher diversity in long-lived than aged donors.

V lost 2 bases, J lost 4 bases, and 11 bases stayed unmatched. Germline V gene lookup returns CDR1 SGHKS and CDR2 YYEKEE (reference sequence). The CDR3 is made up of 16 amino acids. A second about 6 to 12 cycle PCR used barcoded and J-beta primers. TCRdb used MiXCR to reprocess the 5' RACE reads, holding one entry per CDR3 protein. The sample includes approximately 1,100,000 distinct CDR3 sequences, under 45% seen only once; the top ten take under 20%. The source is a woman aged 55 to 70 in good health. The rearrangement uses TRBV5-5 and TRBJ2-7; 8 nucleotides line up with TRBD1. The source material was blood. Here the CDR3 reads CASSFVLGQDLYEQYF. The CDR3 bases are TGTGCCAGCAGCTTTGTTCTGGGACAGGACCTTTACGAGCAGTACTTC.